A selection of T cell receptor beta chains follows, all from one sample in a study of control samples from healthy donors and cancer patients. Repertoires were generated with immunoSEQ multiplex PCR, while TCRdb's copy carries only in-frame clones and drops some. The sample lists around 100,000 clones, approximately 86% occurring once. Specimen: blood. The receptors were gathered from a man aged 30-40 years in good health. The CDR3 runs from the conserved cysteine through the conserved F or W. D genes are given only for firm matches. Where a row states a size, it is once, few, many or the class of an expanded clone; other rows omit it.

TRBV10-1	.	few	TRBJ2-7	CASSESGTIYEQYF	TGCGCCAGCAGTGAGTCCGGGACAATCTACGAGCAGTACTTC
TRBV15	.	once	TRBJ1-5	CATSRDRGRAAQPQHF	TGTGCCACCAGCAGAGATCGAGGCAGGGCGGCTCAGCCCCAGCATTTT
TRBV24-1	TRBD1	.	TRBJ2-1	CATSDLQAGQGDNEQFF	TGTGCCACCAGTGATTTGCAGGCGGGACAGGGGGACAATGAGCAGTTCTTC
TRBV5-4	TRBD2	.	TRBJ2-2	CASTRTAGGPSRNTGELFF	TGTGCCAGCACCCGCACCGCGGGAGGGCCCTCGAGGAACACCGGGGAGCTGTTTTTT
TRBV3-1/TRBV3-2	.	.	TRBJ2-3	CASSQGLDYTDTQYF	TGTGCCAGCAGCCAAGGCCTAGACTACACAGATACGCAGTATTTT
TRBV7-2	TRBD1	.	TRBJ1-1	CASKDGTVSEAFF	TGTGCCAGCAAAGACGGGACAGTATCTGAAGCTTTCTTT
TRBV5-5	TRBD1	.	TRBJ2-7	CASSLTGQGVYEQYF	TGTGCCAGCAGCTTGACAGGACAGGGGGTTTACGAGCAGTACTTC
TRBV4-1	TRBD2	once	TRBJ2-3	CASSHRTSGTDTQYF	TGCGCCAGCAGCCACCGGACTAGCGGGACAGATACGCAGTATTTT
TRBV5-4	TRBD2	once	TRBJ2-7	CASRDTSGSVYEQYF	TGTGCCAGCAGAGATACTAGCGGGAGTGTTTACGAGCAGTACTTC
TRBV5-1	TRBD2	.	TRBJ2-7	CASSGSGRAGVEQYF	TGCGCCAGCAGCGGTAGCGGGAGGGCCGGTGTGGAGCAGTACTTC
TRBV5-1	TRBD2	.	TRBJ2-5	CASSLASGRAETQYF	TGCGCCAGCAGCTTGGCTAGCGGGAGGGCCGAGACCCAGTACTTC
TRBV9	.	once	TRBJ1-2	CASSVVSTAKNYGYTF	TGTGCCAGCAGCGTAGTCAGTACAGCGAAAAACTATGGCTACACCTTC
TRBV7-9	.	.	TRBJ2-7	CASSPEPYEEQYF	TGTGCCAGCAGCCCAGAGCCCTACGAAGAGCAGTACTTC
TRBV28	.	once	TRBJ1-5	CASSGGSGWQPQHF	TGTGCCAGCAGTGGGGGGTCCGGGTGGCAGCCCCAGCATTTT
TRBV3-1/TRBV3-2	.	.	TRBJ2-3	CASSGGAGVLTQYF	TGTGCCAGCAGCGGGGGGGCTGGAGTTCTCACGCAGTATTTT
TRBV20-1	.	.	TRBJ1-1	CSAGGTEAFF	TGCAGTGCGGGGGGCACTGAAGCTTTCTTT
TRBV9	.	.	TRBJ2-5	CASSVEGTPQRETQYF	TGTGCCAGCAGCGTAGAAGGGACGCCCCAAAGGGAGACCCAGTACTTC
TRBV19	TRBD2	.	TRBJ2-7	CASRLAGGYEQYF	TGTGCCAGCAGACTAGCGGGAGGTTACGAGCAGTACTTC
TRBV5-1	TRBD2	.	TRBJ2-1	CASNLGLAGVSEQFF	TGCGCCAGCAATCTGGGACTAGCGGGAGTAAGTGAGCAGTTCTTC
TRBV27	.	.	TRBJ1-2	CASTSWGKADRASGYTF	TGTGCCAGCACCTCATGGGGGAAGGCCGATCGGGCGTCCGGCTACACCTTC
TRBV14	TRBD1	.	TRBJ1-2	CASSQGGTGLSDEGYTF	TGTGCCAGCAGCCAAGGAGGGACAGGGTTGAGCGATGAGGGCTACACCTTC
TRBV5-4	TRBD2	.	TRBJ2-7	CASSLGGGYEQYF	TGTGCCAGCAGCTTAGGCGGGGGGTACGAGCAGTACTTC
TRBV19	TRBD2	.	TRBJ2-5	CASGGAGETQYF	TGTGCCAGCGGGGGGGCCGGGGAGACCCAGTACTTC
TRBV6-2/TRBV6-3	.	.	TRBJ2-5	CASSYSMGAADETQYF	TGTGCCAGCAGTTATAGTATGGGAGCGGCGGACGAGACCCAGTACTTC
TRBV19	.	.	TRBJ1-2	CASSMPEPNYGYTF	TGTGCCAGTAGTATGCCAGAACCCAACTATGGCTACACCTTC
TRBV5-6	.	.	TRBJ2-3	CASSLERDRRTDTQYF	TGTGCCAGCAGCTTGGAAAGAGACCGACGGACAGATACGCAGTATTTT
TRBV4-1	.	.	TRBJ2-5	CASSQGRGHETQYF	TGCGCCAGCAGCCAAGGGAGGGGGCACGAGACCCAGTACTTC
TRBV23-1	.	.	TRBJ2-7	CASSHPDKDYEQYF	TGCGCCAGCAGTCATCCGGACAAAGACTACGAGCAGTACTTC
TRBV7-3	TRBD2	.	TRBJ2-1	CASSLRSTGTSGRQLHEQFF	TGTGCCAGCAGCTTACGCTCGACCGGGACTAGCGGGAGACAGTTGCATGAGCAGTTCTTC
TRBV11-2	.	.	TRBJ2-3	CASSLTGTDTQYF	TGTGCCAGCAGCTTGACTGGCACAGATACGCAGTATTTT
TRBV7-2	.	once	TRBJ2-5	CASSLMTGETQYF	TGTGCCAGCAGCTTAATGACTGGGGAGACCCAGTACTTC
TRBV6-1	.	.	TRBJ1-5	CASSEGGGWGQPQHF	TGTGCCAGCAGTGAAGGAGGGGGATGGGGTCAGCCCCAGCATTTT
TRBV4-3	.	few	TRBJ2-1	CASSQLVGGPNEQFF	TGCGCCAGCAGCCAATTAGTAGGTGGGCCCAATGAGCAGTTCTTC
TRBV7-2	TRBD2	few	TRBJ2-2	CASSTSPGLASGELFF	TGTGCCAGCAGCACGTCACCGGGACTAGCATCCGGGGAGCTGTTTTTT
TRBV29-1	.	.	TRBJ1-1	CSVVGTEAFF	TGCAGCGTTGTCGGGACTGAAGCTTTCTTT
TRBV28	.	.	TRBJ2-7	CASSLRQNHEQYF	TGTGCCAGCAGTTTAAGGCAGAACCACGAGCAGTACTTC
TRBV9	.	.	TRBJ2-3	CASSVVSSDTQYF	TGTGCCAGCAGCGTAGTGAGTAGCGATACGCAGTATTTT